The 27 T cell receptor beta chains below come from one sample, sequenced in a study of cytomegalovirus exposure and HLA in healthy donors. The PCR made use of 60 Vbeta and 13 Jbeta primers. Profiling relied on immunoSEQ multiplex PCR, and the TCRdb table lists in-frame clones only, not all of them. Of 150,000 to 200,000 clones in the sample, approximately 78% are singletons; the top ten hold 1.7%. Sequenced material: PBMCs. These receptors came from a woman younger than 35 in good health and CMV-seronegative.

V is TRBV28 and J is TRBJ2-7; 8 bases are shared with TRBD1. With 4 bases clipped from V and 5 bases from J, the junction kept 16 bases outside the gene matches. CDR1 and CDR2 from the germline V gene are MDHEN and SYDVKM. The CDR3 length is 17 residues. The DNA of the CDR3 is TGTGCCAGCAGTTCCAAACAGGGGGAGCCTCTACTAAACGAGCAGTACGTC. This gives the protein CASSSKQGEPLLNEQYV.

V usage is TRBV19 and J usage is TRBJ1-2; 9 bases agree with TRBD1. Germline CDR1 and CDR2: LNHDA and SQIVND (reference sequence). Trimming removed 6 bases from V and 5 bases from J; junction bases left unmatched: 7. The CDR3 runs 14 residues. CDR3 DNA: TGTGCCAGTAGGGGACAGGGACAAGGATATGGCTACACCTTC. It is translated as CASRGQGQGYGYTF.

V gene TRBV30 combines with J gene TRBJ1-6, with 8 bases aligning to TRBD1. Trimming cost V 1 base and J 10 bases; bases outside gene matches: 3. Looked up from germline, CDR1 is GTSNPN and CDR2 is SVGIG (reference sequence). This CDR3 comprises 13 residues. The CDR3 nucleotides read TGTGCCTGGAGTGGACAGGGGAACTCACCCCTCCACTTT. Its translation: CAWSGQGNSPLHF.

In its sample, this clone was seen a few times. The chain recombines TRBV5-1 with TRBJ1-1; D is unresolved. The CDR3 is 13 residues long. The ends were cut back, 1 base at V and 8 bases at J, with 12 bases in the middle. CDR1 and CDR2 (germline): SGHRS, YFSETQ. DNA for the CDR3: TGCGCCAGCAGCTTGAAGGAACTTAGCGAAGCTTTCTTT. Amino acid sequence: CASSLKELSEAFF.

This clone has more than one count but fewer than ten. The chain employs TRBV4-3 and TRBJ2-1; 7 bases fit TRBD2. Germline V CDR1 and CDR2: LGHNA, YSLEER. CDR3 length equals 15 residues. V trimming: 0 bases; J trimming: 6 bases; junction bases outside the gene matches: 5. CDR3 amino acids: CASSQDGGRANEQFF. CDR3 coding DNA: TGCGCCAGCAGCCAAGATGGAGGGAGGGCCAATGAGCAGTTCTTC.

V usage is TRBV7-2 and J usage is TRBJ1-3; tentatively, D is TRBD1 (5 bases). This CDR3 spans 14 amino acids. Per the germline V gene, CDR1 is SGHTA and CDR2 is FQGNSA. The V end was cut by 0 bases, the J end by 2 bases, with 5 bases between. The CDR3 region has the DNA TGTGCCAGCAGCTTAGCCAGGGCTGGAAACACCATATATTTT. This encodes CASSLARAGNTIYF.

The chain combines TRBV19 with TRBJ2-3; possibly TRBD2 for D (6 bases). Germline assignment: CDR1 LNHDA and CDR2 SQIVND (reference sequence). V lost 7 bases and J lost 2, with 16 bases in between. This CDR3 has 15 amino acids. CDR3 sequence reads: CASNRGRQSTDTQYF. The CDR3 DNA follows: TGTGCCAGTAATCGGGGGAGACAATCCACAGATACGCAGTATTTT.

V usage is TRBV6-1 and J usage is TRBJ2-1; D gene ambiguous. In germline, CDR1 is MNHNS, CDR2 SASEGT. Trimming removed 6 bases from V and 5 bases from J, with 8 bases in between. This CDR3 comprises 12 residues. CDR3 nucleotides: TGTGCCAGCAGCAAGAGAAACAATGAGCAGTTCTTC. The encoded protein is CASSKRNNEQFF.

This chain connects TRBV7-2 to TRBJ2-3, with 12 bases that match TRBD2. This CDR3 contains 16 residues. V trimming: 5 bases; J trimming: 3 bases; junction bases outside the gene matches: 6. CDR1 and CDR2 from the germline V gene are SGHTA and FQGNSA. CDR3 loop: CASSTRLAGVTDTQYF. The CDR3 bases are TGTGCCAGCAGCACAAGACTAGCGGGAGTGACAGATACGCAGTATTTT.

This chain links TRBV9 with TRBJ2-1; 10 positions agree with TRBD2. With 0 bases clipped from V and 6 bases from J, the junction kept 6 bases outside the gene matches. Germline CDR1 reads SGDLS; CDR2 reads YYNGEE. The CDR3 has 16 amino acids. CDR3 in amino acids: CASSVGLAGVGNEQFF. Written as DNA, the CDR3 is TGTGCCAGCAGCGTAGGCCTAGCGGGAGTGGGCAATGAGCAGTTCTTC.

This clone was recorded only once. The CDR3 region is CASSLGAQGAPFEDTEAFF. In DNA, the CDR3 is TGTGCCAGCAGTTTAGGAGCACAGGGGGCGCCTTTTGAAGACACTGAAGCTTTCTTT. V usage is TRBV27 and J usage is TRBJ1-1, with 9 bases matching TRBD1. The junction had 16 bases not matched to a gene; V was cut back by 2 bases and J by 3 bases. The CDR3 extends over 19 amino acids. Germline lookup yields CDR1 MNHEY and CDR2 SMNVEV (reference sequence).

The V call is TRBV7-2, the J call TRBJ2-3; the D gene is possibly TRBD1 (7 bases). The V end lost 6 bases, the J end lost 3 bases, and 16 bases lay between the germline ends. This CDR3 has 15 residues. The germline V gene has CDR1 SGHTA and CDR2 FQGNSA. CDR3 residues: CASRKDRAGTDTQYF. The CDR3 DNA sequence: TGTGCCAGCAGAAAAGACAGGGCGGGAACAGATACGCAGTATTTT.

This clone showed up just a few times. The gene calls are TRBV6-5 and TRBJ1-2; D may be TRBD1 (6 bases). Deletions cut 2 bases from V and 4 bases from J, with 8 bases between. Germline CDR1 MNHEY, CDR2 SVGAGI. This CDR3 has 13 amino acids. For the CDR3, the DNA is TGTGCCAGCAGTTACGGCAGGGGCTATGGCTACACCTTC. Protein product: CASSYGRGYGYTF.

The rearrangement links TRBV5-1 to TRBJ2-1, with TRBD2 matching 16 bases. V lost 7 bases to trimming and J lost 7 bases; unmatched junction nucleotides: 8. Germline CDR1 reads SGHRS; CDR2 reads YFSETQ. The CDR3 sequence is 16 residues long. Written as DNA, the CDR3 is TGCGCCAGCGCGCAGGGACTAGCGGGAGGGCAGAATGAGCAGTTCTTC. Its protein product is CASAQGLAGGQNEQFF.

This CDR3 is CASSVTGADNEQFF. In DNA, the CDR3 is TGTGCCAGCAGCGTGACAGGGGCGGACAATGAGCAGTTCTTC. The J gene is TRBJ2-1, the V gene TRBV9, with 8 bases aligning to TRBD1. Per the germline V gene, CDR1 is SGDLS and CDR2 is YYNGEE. V dropped 2 bases and J dropped 5; count of bases not matched to a gene: 3. The CDR3 has 14 amino acids. The full variable domain, rest sourced from reference TRBV9 and TRBJ2-1, is DSGVTQTPKHLITATGQRVTLRCSPRSGDLSVYWYQQSLDQGLQFLIQYYNGEERAKGNILERFSAQQFPDLHSELNLSSLELGDSALYFCASSVTGADNEQFFGPGTRLTVL.

V gene TRBV6-6 combines with J gene TRBJ2-1, with no clear D. CDR1 is MNHNY, CDR2 SVGAGI, per germline (reference sequence). V gave up 5 bases and J gave up 3 bases, with 17 bases separating them. CDR3 length: 16 residues. The CDR3 DNA is TGTGCCAGCAGTCAGCACCCTGCGACTGGCTACAATGAGCAGTTCTTC. Its protein is CASSQHPATGYNEQFF.

The gene calls are TRBV7-9 and TRBJ1-1; D is ambiguous. This CDR3 comprises 14 residues. Per the germline V gene, CDR1 is SEHNR and CDR2 is FQNEAQ (reference sequence). V lost 6 bases to trimming and J lost 3 bases, with 14 bases between them. Here the CDR3 DNA reads TGTGCCAGCAGTCCGCAACCCCAGGACACTGAAGCTTTCTTT. Its protein product is CASSPQPQDTEAFF.

This sequence joins TRBV30 and TRBJ2-3; D perhaps matches TRBD2 (6 bases). The germline gives CDR1 GTSNPN, CDR2 SVGIG (reference sequence). V was trimmed by 0 bases and J by 0 bases, leaving 19 bases between them. The CDR3 totals 18 residues. In DNA, the CDR3 is TGTGCCTGGAGTGTACGGGCAAAGCGGGCCCCTAGCACAGATACGCAGTATTTT. Its translation is CAWSVRAKRAPSTDTQYF.

This rearrangement joins TRBV27 to TRBJ2-1; TRBD2 matches at 11 bases. Per the germline V gene, CDR1 is MNHEY and CDR2 is SMNVEV (reference sequence). The CDR3 length is 13 residues. V was clipped by 8 bases and J by 5 bases; unmatched bases: 2. The CDR3 region is CASGTSGNNEQFF. The CDR3 DNA follows: TGTGCCAGCGGGACTAGCGGTAACAATGAGCAGTTCTTC.

About this clone: One junction end does not reproduce the germline sequence, and a read error may be involved. The J gene is TRBJ1-5, the V gene TRBV7-9; 8 bases map to TRBD1. CDR3 length: 16 residues. Germline assignment: CDR1 SEHNR and CDR2 FQNEAQ (reference sequence). DNA of the CDR3: TGTTCCAGCAGCTCCATAGGGGGACAGGTCAATCAGCCCCAGCATTTT. Its translation is CSSSSIGGQVNQPQHF.

The V call is TRBV2, the J call TRBJ2-3, with D maybe TRBD1 (5 bases). CDR3 length equals 14 residues. The V and J ends lost 6 bases and 6 bases respectively, with 16 bases between them. Looked up from germline, CDR1 is SNHLY and CDR2 is FYNNEI. The CDR3 region has the DNA TGTGCCAGCAGACCGGACAAGCCTGGGGATACGCAGTATTTT. Its translation: CASRPDKPGDTQYF.

The chain combines TRBV7-2 with TRBJ2-2, with 8 nucleotides matching TRBD2. CDR3 size: 15 residues. With V trimmed by 1 base and J by 6 bases, 4 bases remained unmatched. Germline-derived CDR1 and CDR2 are SGHTA and FQGNSA. CDR3 sequence reads: CASSLGWTSPGELFF. The CDR3 region has the DNA TGTGCCAGCAGCTTAGGTTGGACTAGCCCCGGGGAGCTGTTTTTT. Using reference TRBV7-2 and TRBJ2-2 for the parts outside the CDR3, the full variable domain is GAGVSQSPSNKVTEKGKDVELRCDPISGHTALYWYRQSLGQGLEFLIYFQGNSAPDKSGLPSDRFSAERTGGSVSTLTIQRTQQEDSAVYLCASSLGWTSPGELFFGEGSRLTVL.

CDR3 sequence: CASSQDLWEDPYNEQFF. The CDR3 DNA follows: TGCGCCAGCAGCCAAGATCTTTGGGAGGACCCCTACAATGAGCAGTTCTTC. The chain uses TRBV4-3 and TRBJ2-1; TRBD2 might be the D (6 bases). Germline V CDR1 and CDR2: LGHNA, YSLEER. V was trimmed by 0 bases and J by 2 bases, leaving 14 bases between them. CDR3 length: 17 residues.

The chain combines TRBV27 with TRBJ1-2, with D hard to call. Germline values: CDR1 MNHEY, CDR2 SMNVEV (reference sequence). Trimming pared 0 bases from V and 4 bases from J, leaving 3 bases between. The length of the CDR3 is 12 residues. This CDR3 reads CASSLSSYGYTF. The DNA for the CDR3 is TGTGCCAGCAGTTTATCGAGCTATGGCTACACCTTC.

This chain connects TRBV7-9 to TRBJ1-5; a possible D gene is TRBD1 (6 bases). V lost 3 bases and J lost 5, with 11 bases in between. Germline CDR1 SEHNR, CDR2 FQNEAQ (reference sequence). CDR3 size: 14 residues. This chain's CDR3 is CASSLDSKYQPQHF. DNA of the CDR3: TGTGCCAGCAGCTTGGACAGCAAGTATCAGCCCCAGCATTTT.

This clone was recorded once. This chain joins TRBV4-1 and TRBJ2-5, with 8 bases lining up with TRBD2. The J segment lost 0 bases and the V segment lost 2 bases, leaving 8 bases of the junction unmatched. The length of the CDR3 is 17 residues. The germline CDR1 and CDR2 sequences are MGHRA and YSYEKL. The CDR3 nucleotides read TGCGCCAGCAGCCAAAACCGGGAGGGAGCGGACCAAGAGACCCAGTACTTC. It encodes CASSQNREGADQETQYF.

This clone was found a few times. The V call is TRBV5-6, the J call TRBJ2-7, with 8 bases matching TRBD1. V was clipped by 4 bases and J by 5 bases; unmatched bases: 8. The CDR3 covers 14 residues. Looked up from germline, CDR1 is SGHDT and CDR2 is YYEEEE. The CDR3 is CASSPGQGRDEQYV. CDR3 DNA: TGTGCCAGCAGCCCTGGACAGGGTAGAGACGAGCAGTACGTC.